These 10 T cell receptor beta chains came from one sample sequenced in a study of regulatory T cells in long-lasting Graves disease. Time point in this sample: newly diagnosed GD, antithyroid drugs for less than 3 months. RNA extracted from PBMCs served as the sequencing template. Libraries of TCR beta came from iRepertoire HTBI primers plus Arm-PCR of CDR3 regions. Each CDR3 protein gets one entry after TCRdb re-called the multiplex PCR reads with MiXCR. The sample contains roughly 260,000 distinct CDR3 sequences, around a sixth of which appear only once. These same data were also listed under a study on T cells in Graves' hyperthyroidism and ophthalmopathy.

The sequenced sample was peripheral blood mononuclear cells (PBMCs), obtained at new diagnosis, from a patient treated with antithyroid drugs. The origin of the receptors is a woman in her twenties or thirties with Graves disease.

There are many counts of this clonotype. The V call is TRBV27, the J call TRBJ1-5, with 7 positions matching TRBD1. There are 14 residues in the CDR3. Germline CDR1 and CDR2: MNHEY and SMNVEV (reference sequence). Trimming took 5 bases from V and 4 from J; bases not matched to a gene: 5. The CDR3 here is CASSTGTENQPQHF. The CDR3 coding sequence is TGTGCCAGCAGTACCGGGACAGAGAATCAGCCCCAGCATTTT.

The chain recombines TRBV19 with TRBJ2-7, with D perhaps TRBD2 (6 bases). CDR3 length: 15 residues. Germline V CDR1 and CDR2: LNHDA, SQIVND (reference sequence). V was pared by 8 bases and J by 0 bases, with 17 bases between. In nucleotides, the CDR3 is TGTGCCAGTCTGAACGGGCGGGGATCCTCCTACGAGCAGTACTTC. Protein sequence: CASLNGRGSSYEQYF.

This clonotype was seen repeatedly, ten times or more. As DNA, the CDR3 is TGTGCCAGCAGTTATGGGGATGAGCAGTTCTTC. This gives the protein CASSYGDEQFF. The chain combines TRBV27 with TRBJ2-1; D remains ambiguous. CDR1 is MNHEY, CDR2 SMNVEV, per germline (reference sequence). CDR3 length: 11 amino acids. The V end was cut by 4 bases, the J end by 8 bases, with 6 bases between.

The chain combines TRBV20-1 with TRBJ2-3; D is undetermined. The V end was cut by 0 bases, the J end by 1 base, with 11 bases between. This CDR3 contains 15 residues. The germline V gene has CDR1 DFQATT and CDR2 SNEGSKA (reference sequence). CDR3: CSARERLGRTDTQYF. For the CDR3, the DNA is TGCAGTGCTAGAGAAAGGCTAGGTCGCACAGATACGCAGTATTTT.

This rearrangement joins TRBV5-4 to TRBJ2-2; 8 bases map to TRBD1. The junction had 6 bases not matched to a gene; V was cut back by 3 bases and J by 5 bases. In germline, CDR1 is SGHNT, CDR2 YYREEE (reference sequence). The CDR3 has 15 residues. The CDR3 nucleotides are TGTGCCAGCAGCTCAGGGGGCATTGGGACCGGGGAGCTGTTTTTT. Translating gives CASSSGGIGTGELFF. The entire variable domain, with the rest obtained from reference TRBV5-4 and TRBJ2-2, is as follows: ETGVTQSPTHLIKTRGQQVTLRCSSQSGHNTVSWYQQALGQGPQFIFQYYREEENGRGNFPPRFSGLQFPNYSSELNVNALELDDSALYLCASSSGGIGTGELFFGEGSRLTVL.

This clonotype showed up many times. The chain has TRBV7-2 and TRBJ2-1, with D maybe TRBD1 (5 bases). V was cut by 2 bases and J by 8 bases, with 10 bases left in between. From germline, CDR1 is SGHTA and CDR2 FQGNSA. This CDR3 is built from 13 residues. CDR3 region: CASSLLDNHEQFF. The CDR3 DNA reads TGTGCCAGCAGCTTATTGGACAATCATGAGCAGTTCTTC.

Many counts were recorded for this clonotype. The rearrangement joins TRBV24-1 to TRBJ1-2, with TRBD1 matching over 9 bases. Germline trimming cut 4 bases from V and 8 bases from J; bases unmatched to any gene: 4. CDR1 and CDR2 (germline): KGHDR, SFDVKD. The CDR3 runs to 13 residues. CDR3 region: CATSDHRGRGYTF. The CDR3, as DNA: TGTGCCACCAGTGACCACAGGGGGCGCGGCTACACCTTC.

This clonotype was detected many times. This chain joins TRBV12-3 or TRBV12-4 and TRBJ1-4; TRBD1 matches at 12 bases. This CDR3 has 17 residues. The junction had 12 bases not matched to a gene; V was cut back by 5 bases and J by 8 bases. The CDR3 sequence is CASSDPGQGALREKLFF. In nucleotides, the CDR3 is TGTGCCAGCAGTGATCCGGGACAGGGGGCGTTGAGGGAAAAACTGTTTTTT.

The sample holds many counts of this clonotype. This chain connects TRBV20-1 to TRBJ2-2; 12 bases agree with TRBD2. This CDR3 is built from 16 residues. J gave up 5 bases and V 4 bases, and 8 bases lay outside the gene matches. CDR1 and CDR2 from the germline V gene are DFQATT and SNEGSKA (reference sequence). CDR3 sequence reads: CSAKRTSGVGTGELFF. DNA of the CDR3: TGCAGTGCTAAGAGGACTAGCGGGGTTGGAACCGGGGAGCTGTTTTTT.

This clonotype was counted ten times or more. This chain connects TRBV12-3 or TRBV12-4 to TRBJ1-1; D is possibly TRBD1 (6 bases). The CDR3 has 13 amino acids. Trimming cost V 5 bases and J 7 bases, with 14 bases left between them. The CDR3 loop is CASSPTGHIEAFF. In DNA form, the CDR3 reads TGTGCCAGCAGTCCCACGGGACATATTGAAGCTTTCTTT.